This T cell receptor beta chain is drawn from a study of cytomegalovirus exposure and HLA in healthy donors. Study as a whole: Of all 400 or so donors who were genotyped, roughly 83% belonged to the Caucasian-associated ancestry cluster.

The PCR employed 60 Vbeta primers together with 13 Jbeta primers. Here immunoSEQ multiplex PCR was the method, and the copy in TCRdb shows in-frame clones only, minus some. In the table there are around 190,000 clones, about four fifths of which are singletons. Points on this clone: Its antigen remains unidentified.

When sampled, the donors appeared nominally healthy, though they likely had unrecorded immune exposures. Findings and limits, study-wide: Later genetic work tied a missense DCLRE1C variant to beta-chain V and J trimming. Earlier results showed most TCR beta V segments being productive about 87% or about 30% of the time.

Sequencing input: PBMCs. The sequence derives from a man between 18 and 35 years old in good health and CMV-seronegative.

DNA of the CDR3: TGTGCCAGCAGCCCGGGACTAAGCTCCTACAATGAGCAGTTCTTC. Translated, it gives CASSPGLSSYNEQFF. The gene calls are TRBV28 and TRBJ2-1; 7 positions match TRBD2. V lost 6 bases and J lost 0; bases outside the gene matches: 5. Germline V gives CDR1 MDHEN, CDR2 SYDVKM. This CDR3 comprises 15 residues.